These 27 T cell receptor beta chains were sequenced from one sample in a study of OX40 agonist ivuxolimab in advanced cancers. The method was immunoSEQ multiplex PCR; TCRdb's version includes in-frame clones alone and lacks a portion of them. The sample shows about 75,000 clones, 70% to 90% of them seen only once. The input for sequencing was CD4+ or CD8+ T cells sorted from blood, taken in a trial of the OX40 agonist ivuxolimab. The receptors come from an adult with an advanced solid tumor such as melanoma, head and neck, liver or kidney cancer.

The CDR3 bases are TGTGCCACCAGCGTAGGCGGTAGGGATACGCAGTATTTT. As protein: CATSVGGRDTQYF. V gene TRBV15 combines with J gene TRBJ2-3; D call uncertain. The CDR3 sequence is 13 residues long. V gave up 5 bases and J gave up 6 bases, with 12 bases separating them. Looked up from germline, CDR1 is LNHNV and CDR2 is YYDKDF (reference sequence). Based on the CDR3 plus reference TRBV15 and TRBJ2-3, the full variable domain is DAMVIQNPRYQVTQFGKPVTLSCSQTLNHNVMYWYQQKSSQAPKLLFHYYDKDFNNEADTPDNFQSRRPNTSFCFLDIRSPGLGDTAMYLCATSVGGRDTQYFGPGTRLTVL.

The chain joins TRBV11-3 to TRBJ2-7; 8 bases are a match to TRBD2. Germline V gives CDR1 SGHNT, CDR2 YENEEA. The V segment lost 2 bases and the J segment 2 bases; nucleotides outside the gene matches: 5. This CDR3 has 15 residues. This CDR3 is CASSLSGGSTYEQYF. Written as DNA, the CDR3 is TGTGCCAGCAGCTTAAGCGGGGGCTCCACCTACGAGCAGTACTTC.

The V gene is TRBV27, the J gene TRBJ2-2; 7 bases map to TRBD1. The CDR3 is 18 residues long. Germline lookup yields CDR1 MNHEY and CDR2 SMNVEV (reference sequence). The V and J ends lost 0 bases and 1 base, in that order; junction bases with no gene match: 8. CDR3 coding DNA: TGTGCCAGCAGTTTATCGGCCGGACAGGCGGAGAACACCGGGGAGCTGTTTTTT. As protein: CASSLSAGQAENTGELFF.

CDR3 protein: CASSLLALKTQYF. The CDR3 DNA is TGTGCCAGCAGCTTACTAGCGCTAAAGACCCAGTACTTC. The chain uses TRBV7-2 and TRBJ2-5; a weak D match, TRBD2 (6 bases). CDR1 is SGHTA, CDR2 FQGNSA, per germline. Trimming stripped 2 bases from V and 6 bases from J, with 10 bases between. The CDR3 has 13 amino acids.

J is TRBJ2-7 and V is TRBV11-2, with TRBD2 matching over 7 bases. The V gene end was trimmed by 5 bases and the J gene end by 1 base; junction bases not matched to a gene: 5. The germline gives CDR1 SGHAT, CDR2 FQNNGV. The CDR3 spans 14 residues. CDR3 sequence reads: CASSPLASSYEQYF. The CDR3 DNA reads as TGTGCCAGCAGCCCACTAGCGTCTTCCTACGAGCAGTACTTC.

The chain uses TRBV5-5 and TRBJ2-7, with 8 nucleotides matching TRBD2. V lost 4 bases to trimming and J lost 2 bases; unmatched junction nucleotides: 11. The CDR3 has 16 amino acids. The germline gives CDR1 SGHKS, CDR2 YYEKEE (reference sequence). The DNA of the CDR3 is TGTGCCAGCAGCACCTCGGGAGGGGGTGCCCCCTACGAGCAGTACTTC. Its translation: CASSTSGGGAPYEQYF.

The chain carries TRBV6-5 and TRBJ1-4; tentatively, D is TRBD1 (6 bases). The CDR3 spans 14 residues. The germline V gene has CDR1 MNHEY and CDR2 SVGAGI. V was cut by 5 bases and J by 6 bases, with 13 bases left in between. DNA for the CDR3: TGTGCCAGCAGTGTCGAGACAGGTGATGAAAAACTGTTTTTT. Translation: CASSVETGDEKLFF.

The chain has TRBV28 and TRBJ1-3; maybe TRBD1 (6 bases). In germline, CDR1 is MDHEN, CDR2 SYDVKM. V gave up 2 bases and J gave up 0 bases, with 14 bases separating them. The CDR3 length is 17 residues. As DNA, the CDR3 is TGTGCCAGCAGTTTAAGGGGGAAGTTATTCTCTGGAAACACCATATATTTT. It translates to CASSLRGKLFSGNTIYF.

The chain is built from TRBV28 and TRBJ1-5, with D unclear. CDR1 MDHEN and CDR2 SYDVKM come from the germline V gene. This CDR3 region has 14 residues. V lost 3 bases to trimming and J lost 0 bases, with 6 bases between them. The CDR3 coding sequence is TGTGCCAGCAGTTTTGGAGTTAGCAATCAGCCCCAGCATTTT. It translates to CASSFGVSNQPQHF.

The V and J genes are TRBV6-5 and TRBJ1-5, with D unclear. Per the germline V gene, CDR1 is MNHEY and CDR2 is SVGAGI. The CDR3 is 15 amino acids. Trimming left V 2 bases short and J 6 bases short, with 14 bases between. CDR3 nucleotide sequence: TGTGCCAGCAGTTACGTGGCGGATGGCACTCAGCCCCAGCATTTT. Translation gives CASSYVADGTQPQHF.

The chain links TRBV4-2 to TRBJ2-3, with 12 bases aligning to TRBD2. After removal of 0 bases from V and 4 bases from J, the junction contained 5 bases not matched to a gene. This CDR3 has 17 residues. In germline, CDR1 is LGHNA, CDR2 YNFKEQ. The CDR3 spells CASSQDASGRAPDTQYF. The CDR3 nucleotides read TGTGCCAGCAGCCAAGATGCTAGCGGGAGGGCCCCAGATACGCAGTATTTT.

The V gene is TRBV6-5, the J gene TRBJ2-5; D is tentatively TRBD1 or TRBD2 (5 bases each). CDR1 and CDR2 from the germline V gene are MNHEY and SVGAGI. The CDR3 length is 14 residues. The V end lost 2 bases, the J end lost 2 bases, and 9 bases lay between the germline ends. CDR3 bases: TGTGCCAGCAGTTACGGGGGTGGACAAGAGACCCAGTACTTC. Amino acid sequence: CASSYGGGQETQYF.

CDR3 in amino acids: CASSLERGQEVRVAFF. The CDR3 nucleotides are TGTGCCAGCAGCTTGGAGAGGGGACAGGAGGTCAGAGTAGCTTTCTTT. The chain recombines TRBV5-6 with TRBJ1-1; 8 nucleotides line up with TRBD1. The V gene end was trimmed by 0 bases and the J gene end by 10 bases; junction bases not matched to a gene: 14. The CDR3 runs to 16 residues. CDR1 SGHDT and CDR2 YYEEEE come from the germline V gene.

The sample holds a few counts of this clone. The chain links TRBV27 to TRBJ1-4; D unclear. This CDR3 region has 19 residues. Trimming cost V 3 bases and J 4 bases, with 24 bases left between them. In germline, CDR1 is MNHEY, CDR2 SMNVEV (reference sequence). The CDR3 DNA is TGTGCCAGCAGTTTGGGCGTCAGAGAAACGGTAGGATATAATGAAAAACTGTTTTTT. Translation: CASSLGVRETVGYNEKLFF.

V usage is TRBV23-1 and J usage is TRBJ2-3; 13 bases align to TRBD2. TRBV23-1 falls under the ORF class, with uncertain function. The CDR3 spans 18 residues. Trimming took 7 bases from V and 5 from J; bases not matched to a gene: 15. In DNA form, the CDR3 reads TGCGCCAGCATTAGGACTAGCGGGAGTCGTGCTGCCGTAGATACGCAGTATTTT. Amino acids: CASIRTSGSRAAVDTQYF.

CDR3 loop: CASSSDRAPDTQYF. For the CDR3, the DNA is TGTGCCAGCAGCTCAGACAGAGCTCCGGATACGCAGTATTTT. The chain recombines TRBV7-9 with TRBJ2-3; TRBD1 might be the D (5 bases). This CDR3 region has 14 residues. V was pared by 4 bases and J by 6 bases, with 14 bases between. Germline V gene lookup returns CDR1 SEHNR and CDR2 FQNEAQ (reference sequence).

CDR3 coding DNA: TGTGCCAGCTCACCCTCCGGACTAGCGGGAGGCTACGAGCAGTACTTC. It encodes CASSPSGLAGGYEQYF. The V and J genes are TRBV18 and TRBJ2-7; TRBD2 matches at 14 bases. Trimming at V came to 3 bases and at J to 3 bases, leaving 4 bases not matched to a gene. CDR1 is KGHSH, CDR2 LQKENI, per germline. CDR3 length: 16 amino acids.

The V call is TRBV6-6, the J call TRBJ2-7, with 7 nucleotides matching TRBD1. The CDR3 spans 14 residues. Germline V CDR1 and CDR2: MNHNY, SVGAGI (reference sequence). Trimming cost V 6 bases and J 3 bases; bases outside gene matches: 8. The DNA of the CDR3 is TGTGCCAGCAGGGACACGGGACAGCACTACGAGCAGTACTTC. Encoded protein: CASRDTGQHYEQYF.

V usage is TRBV6-1 and J usage is TRBJ2-5, with 8 bases lining up with TRBD1. V shed 6 bases, J shed 5 bases, and the junction held 5 bases outside the gene matches. This CDR3 has 13 residues. Germline CDR1 is MNHNS and CDR2 is SASEGT. The CDR3 loop reads CASRTGVEETQYF. The CDR3 DNA follows: TGTGCCAGCAGGACAGGGGTTGAGGAGACCCAGTACTTC.

The sample holds one count of this clone. The V and J genes are TRBV6-1 and TRBJ1-4, with D maybe TRBD1 (5 bases). V lost 7 bases to trimming and J lost 0 bases, with 12 bases between them. Germline V gene lookup returns CDR1 MNHNS and CDR2 SASEGT. This CDR3 is 15 amino acids long. In DNA, the CDR3 is TGTGCCAGCACTACGACAGCTGCAACTAATGAAAAACTGTTTTTT. Residues: CASTTTAATNEKLFF.

The CDR3 region is CASSLGSQLGEKLFF. As DNA, the CDR3 is TGTGCCAGCAGCTTAGGGTCCCAGCTGGGGGAAAAACTGTTTTTT. The V call is TRBV7-9, the J call TRBJ1-4; D is unclear. Trimming took off 1 base at V and 8 bases at J, with 14 bases between the two ends. The CDR3 has 15 residues. Per the germline V gene, CDR1 is SEHNR and CDR2 is FQNEAQ (reference sequence).

This chain uses TRBV18 with TRBJ1-1, with 7 bases aligning to TRBD1. Germline V gene sequence: CDR1 KGHSH, CDR2 LQKENI. With 3 bases clipped from V and 8 bases from J, the junction kept 9 bases outside the gene matches. This CDR3 is 14 amino acids long. The CDR3 is CASSPTPIGGEAFF. In nucleotides, the CDR3 is TGTGCCAGCTCACCGACGCCTATAGGGGGCGAAGCTTTCTTT. Filled out from reference TRBV18 and TRBJ1-1, the complete variable domain reads NAGVMQNPRHLVRRRGQEARLRCSPMKGHSHVYWYRQLPEEGLKFMVYLQKENIIDESGMPKERFSAEFPKEGPSILRIQQVVRGDSAAYFCASSPTPIGGEAFFGQGTRLTVV.

The chain uses TRBV6-4 and TRBJ1-4; TRBD1 might be the D (5 bases). CDR3 length equals 18 residues. Germline CDR1 MRHNA, CDR2 SNTAGT. V was trimmed by 2 bases and J by 2 bases, leaving 18 bases between them. The DNA of the CDR3 is TGTGCCAGCAGTGACCCCAAACGCCGGGGGAGGACTAATGAAAAACTGTTTTTT. It is translated as CASSDPKRRGRTNEKLFF.

This clone was detected only once. The V gene is TRBV5-1, the J gene TRBJ2-2; no firm D call. CDR3 length equals 13 residues. Germline V gene sequence: CDR1 SGHRS, CDR2 YFSETQ. V was cut by 4 bases and J by 1 base, with 5 bases left in between. The CDR3 reads CASSPQNTGELFF. CDR3 coding DNA: TGCGCCAGCAGCCCTCAGAACACCGGGGAGCTGTTTTTT.

The chain recombines TRBV27 with TRBJ2-2, with D uncertain. Germline loops: CDR1 MNHEY, CDR2 SMNVEV (reference sequence). The CDR3 sequence is 11 residues long. Trimming stripped 5 bases from V and 7 bases from J, with 5 bases between. The CDR3 DNA sequence: TGTGCCAGCAGTATGTACGGGGAGCTGTTTTTT. It codes for CASSMYGELFF.

V gene TRBV28 combines with J gene TRBJ2-7; D not certain. The CDR3 totals 14 residues. The germline V gene encodes CDR1 MDHEN and CDR2 SYDVKM. V lost 4 bases and J 2 bases, leaving 12 bases between the germline ends. In nucleotides, the CDR3 is TGTGCCAGCAGTTCCCCCCACGGTGCCTACGAGCAGTACTTC. Protein product: CASSSPHGAYEQYF.

The chain carries TRBV7-9 and TRBJ2-4; D not resolved. The V gene's germline CDR1 is SEHNR and CDR2 FQNEAQ (reference sequence). This CDR3 has 15 amino acids. Trimming took off 2 bases at V and 0 bases at J, with 8 bases between the two ends. As DNA, the CDR3 is TGTGCCAGCAGCTTATGGCAGTTAGCCAAAAACATTCAGTACTTC. It codes for CASSLWQLAKNIQYF.